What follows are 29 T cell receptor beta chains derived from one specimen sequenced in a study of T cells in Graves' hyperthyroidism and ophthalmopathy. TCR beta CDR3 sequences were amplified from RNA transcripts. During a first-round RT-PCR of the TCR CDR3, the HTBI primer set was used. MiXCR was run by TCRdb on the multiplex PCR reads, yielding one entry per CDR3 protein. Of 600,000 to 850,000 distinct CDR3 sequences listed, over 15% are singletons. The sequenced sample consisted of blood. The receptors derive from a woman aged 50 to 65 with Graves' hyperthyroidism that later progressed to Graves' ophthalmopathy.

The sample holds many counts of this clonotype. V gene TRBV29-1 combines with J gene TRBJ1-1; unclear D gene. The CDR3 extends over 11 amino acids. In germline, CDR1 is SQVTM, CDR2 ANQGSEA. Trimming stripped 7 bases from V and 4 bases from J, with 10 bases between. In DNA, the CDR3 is TGCAGCGGCTTCGAGGGCACTGAAGCTTTCTTT. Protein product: CSGFEGTEAFF.

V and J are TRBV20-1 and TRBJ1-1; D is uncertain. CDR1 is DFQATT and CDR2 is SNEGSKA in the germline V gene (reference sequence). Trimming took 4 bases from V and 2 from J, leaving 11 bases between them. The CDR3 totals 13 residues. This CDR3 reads CSATESVNTEAFF. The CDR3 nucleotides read TGCAGTGCTACTGAGTCAGTTAACACTGAAGCTTTCTTT.

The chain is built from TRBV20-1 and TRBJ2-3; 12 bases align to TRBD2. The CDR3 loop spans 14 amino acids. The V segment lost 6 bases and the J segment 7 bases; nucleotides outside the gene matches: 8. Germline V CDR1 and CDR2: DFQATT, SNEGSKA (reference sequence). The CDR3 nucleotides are TGCAGTGCGACGACTAGCGGGGGCCTATATACGCAGTATTTT. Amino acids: CSATTSGGLYTQYF.

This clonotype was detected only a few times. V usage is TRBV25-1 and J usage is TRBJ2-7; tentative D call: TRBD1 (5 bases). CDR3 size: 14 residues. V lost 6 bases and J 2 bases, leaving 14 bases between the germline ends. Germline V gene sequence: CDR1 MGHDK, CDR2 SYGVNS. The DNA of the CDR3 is TGTGCCAGCAGAACCGACAGTTATCCCTACGAGCAGTACTTC. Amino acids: CASRTDSYPYEQYF.

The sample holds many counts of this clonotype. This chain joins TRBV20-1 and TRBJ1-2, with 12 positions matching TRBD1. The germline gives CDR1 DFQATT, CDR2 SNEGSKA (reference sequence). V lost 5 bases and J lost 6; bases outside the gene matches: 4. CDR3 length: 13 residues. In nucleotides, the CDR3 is TGCAGTGCTTTGGGACAGGGGGCGCATGGCTACACCTTC. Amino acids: CSALGQGAHGYTF.

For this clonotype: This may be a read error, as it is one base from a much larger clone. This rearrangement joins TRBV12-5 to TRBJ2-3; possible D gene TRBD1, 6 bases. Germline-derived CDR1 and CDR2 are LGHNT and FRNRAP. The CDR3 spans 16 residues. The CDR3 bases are TGTACTAGTGGTTTTGGCGACAGGTCATTCACAGATACGCAGTATTTT. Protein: CTSGFGDRSFTDTQYF.

The DNA for the CDR3 is TGTGCCACATCGACAGGGCGGACCGGGGAGCTGTTTTTT. It encodes CATSTGRTGELFF. The chain uses TRBV11-3 and TRBJ2-2, with 7 bases lining up with TRBD1. This CDR3 is 13 amino acids long. Trimming cost V 10 bases and J 5 bases; bases outside gene matches: 7. Germline values: CDR1 SGHNT, CDR2 YENEEA.

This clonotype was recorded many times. The CDR3 spells CASSDERGRDQPQHF. CDR3 DNA: TGTGCCAGCAGTGACGAAAGGGGGCGCGATCAGCCCCAGCATTTT. V and J are TRBV2 and TRBJ1-5; 7 positions agree with TRBD1. The CDR3 contains 15 residues. Germline lookup yields CDR1 SNHLY and CDR2 FYNNEI. Losses at the gene ends were 3 bases for V and 5 bases for J; bases not matched to a gene: 7.

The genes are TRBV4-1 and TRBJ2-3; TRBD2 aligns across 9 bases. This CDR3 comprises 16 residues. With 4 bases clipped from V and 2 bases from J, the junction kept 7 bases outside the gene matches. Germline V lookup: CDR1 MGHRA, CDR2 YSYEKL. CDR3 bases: TGCGCCAGCAGCCGAATAGCGGGGGAGACCACAGATACGCAGTATTTT. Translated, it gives CASSRIAGETTDTQYF.

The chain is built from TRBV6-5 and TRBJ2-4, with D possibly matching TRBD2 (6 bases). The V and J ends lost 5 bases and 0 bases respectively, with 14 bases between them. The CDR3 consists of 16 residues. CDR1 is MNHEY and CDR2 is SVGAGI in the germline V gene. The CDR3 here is CASSAGITLAKNIQYF. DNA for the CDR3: TGTGCCAGCAGTGCGGGGATTACCCTAGCCAAAAACATTCAGTACTTC.

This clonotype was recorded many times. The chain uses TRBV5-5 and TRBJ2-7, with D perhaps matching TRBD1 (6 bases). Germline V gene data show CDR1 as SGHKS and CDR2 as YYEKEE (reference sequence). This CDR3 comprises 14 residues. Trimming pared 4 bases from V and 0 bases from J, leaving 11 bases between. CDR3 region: CASSGWTVSYEQYF. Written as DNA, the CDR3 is TGTGCCAGCAGCGGTTGGACAGTCTCCTACGAGCAGTACTTC.

The chain's CDR3 is CASSLGGLGLDAFF. As DNA, the CDR3 is TGTGCCAGCAGCTTAGGGGGTCTGGGGCTTGACGCTTTCTTT. The genes are TRBV7-6 and TRBJ1-1; perhaps TRBD1 as D (5 bases). The CDR3 has 14 amino acids. Looked up from germline, CDR1 is SGHVS and CDR2 is FNYEAQ. Trimming left V 1 base short and J 11 bases short, with 17 bases between.

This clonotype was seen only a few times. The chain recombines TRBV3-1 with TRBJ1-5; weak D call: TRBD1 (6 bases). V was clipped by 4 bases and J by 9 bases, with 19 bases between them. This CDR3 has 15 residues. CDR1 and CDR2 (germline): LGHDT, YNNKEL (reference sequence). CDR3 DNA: TGTGCCAGCAGCCGGAGACAGGACGGGGTGATGCCCCAGCATTTT. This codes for CASSRRQDGVMPQHF.

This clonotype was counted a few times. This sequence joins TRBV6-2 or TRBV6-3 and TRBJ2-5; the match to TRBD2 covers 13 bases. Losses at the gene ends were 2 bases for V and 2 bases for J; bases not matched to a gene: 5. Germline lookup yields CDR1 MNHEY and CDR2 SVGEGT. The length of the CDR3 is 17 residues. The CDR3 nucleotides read TGTGCCAGCAGTTACCGCTCGGGACTAGCGGGACAAGAGACCCAGTACTTC. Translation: CASSYRSGLAGQETQYF.

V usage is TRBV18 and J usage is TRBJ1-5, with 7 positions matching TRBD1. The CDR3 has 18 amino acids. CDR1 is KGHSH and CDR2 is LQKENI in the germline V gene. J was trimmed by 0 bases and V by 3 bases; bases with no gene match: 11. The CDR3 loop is CASSPKGQQNYSNQPQHF. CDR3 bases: TGTGCCAGCTCACCGAAGGGACAGCAAAATTATAGCAATCAGCCCCAGCATTTT.

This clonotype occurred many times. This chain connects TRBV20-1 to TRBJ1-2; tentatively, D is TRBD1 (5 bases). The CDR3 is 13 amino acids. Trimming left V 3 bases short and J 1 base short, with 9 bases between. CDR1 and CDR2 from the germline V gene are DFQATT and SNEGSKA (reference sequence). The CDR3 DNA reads TGCAGTGCTAGTAACAGGTTTAACTATGGCTACACCTTC. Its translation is CSASNRFNYGYTF.

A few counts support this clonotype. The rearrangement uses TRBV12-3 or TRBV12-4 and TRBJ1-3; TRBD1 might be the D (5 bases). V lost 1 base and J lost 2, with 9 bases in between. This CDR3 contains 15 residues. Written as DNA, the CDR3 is TGTGCCAGCAGTTTAGGACAGCCAACTGGAAACACCATATATTTT. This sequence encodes CASSLGQPTGNTIYF.

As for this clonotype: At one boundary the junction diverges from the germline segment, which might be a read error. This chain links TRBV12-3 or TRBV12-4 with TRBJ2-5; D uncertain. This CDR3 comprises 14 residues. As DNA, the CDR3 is TGTGCCAGCAGTTTCTATACAAAAGAAGAGTCCCAGTACTTC. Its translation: CASSFYTKEESQYF.

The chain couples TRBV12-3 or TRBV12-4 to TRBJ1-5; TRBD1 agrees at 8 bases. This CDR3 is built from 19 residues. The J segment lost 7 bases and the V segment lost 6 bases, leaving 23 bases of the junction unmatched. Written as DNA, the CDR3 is TGTGCCAGCAGCCCAGGGGGCCGCACAGGGGGGACGAGGAAGCAGCCCCAGCATTTT. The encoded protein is CASSPGGRTGGTRKQPQHF.

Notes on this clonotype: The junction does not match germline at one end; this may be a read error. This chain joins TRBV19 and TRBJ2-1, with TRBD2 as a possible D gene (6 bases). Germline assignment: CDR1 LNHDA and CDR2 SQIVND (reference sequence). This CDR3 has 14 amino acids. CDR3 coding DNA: TGTGCAAGTAAAAACGGAGGGGCCTACAATGAGCAGTTCTTC. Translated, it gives CASKNGGAYNEQFF.

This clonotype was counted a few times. Written as DNA, the CDR3 is TGTGCCAGCAGCTCTCGACCGACAGCAGGGGTTCACGAGCAGTACTTC. Translated: CASSSRPTAGVHEQYF. This chain links TRBV7-3 with TRBJ2-7; tentatively, D is TRBD1 (6 bases). Trimming removed 4 bases from V and 5 bases from J, with 21 bases in between. CDR3 length equals 16 residues. The germline CDR1 and CDR2 sequences are SGHTA and FQGTGA.

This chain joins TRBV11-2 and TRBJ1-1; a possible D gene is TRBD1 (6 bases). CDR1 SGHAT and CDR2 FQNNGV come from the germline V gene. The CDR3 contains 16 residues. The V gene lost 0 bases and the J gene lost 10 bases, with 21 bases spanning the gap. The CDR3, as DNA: TGTGCCAGCAGCTTAGACCCGAGGACAGAAATAGGAGGAGCTTTCTTT. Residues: CASSLDPRTEIGGAFF. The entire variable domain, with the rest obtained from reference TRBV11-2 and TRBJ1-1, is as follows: EAGVAQSPRYKIIEKRQSVAFWCNPISGHATLYWYQQILGQGPKLLIQFQNNGVVDDSQLPKDRFSAERLKGVDSTLKIQPAKLEDSAVYLCASSLDPRTEIGGAFFGQGTRLTVV.

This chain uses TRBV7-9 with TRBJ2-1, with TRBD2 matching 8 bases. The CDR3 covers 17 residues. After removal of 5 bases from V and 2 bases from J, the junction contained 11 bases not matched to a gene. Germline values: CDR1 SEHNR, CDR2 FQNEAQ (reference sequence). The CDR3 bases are TGTGCCAGCAGCCTAGGAGAGCGGGGGCTGCCCTACAATGAGCAGTTCTTC. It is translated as CASSLGERGLPYNEQFF.

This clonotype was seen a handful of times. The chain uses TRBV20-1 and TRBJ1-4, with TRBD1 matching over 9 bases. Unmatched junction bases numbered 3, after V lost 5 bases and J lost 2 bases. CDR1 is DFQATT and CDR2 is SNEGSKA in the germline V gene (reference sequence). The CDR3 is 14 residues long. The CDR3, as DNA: TGCAGTGCTCCAGGACAGGGGACTAATGAAAAACTGTTTTTT. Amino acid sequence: CSAPGQGTNEKLFF.

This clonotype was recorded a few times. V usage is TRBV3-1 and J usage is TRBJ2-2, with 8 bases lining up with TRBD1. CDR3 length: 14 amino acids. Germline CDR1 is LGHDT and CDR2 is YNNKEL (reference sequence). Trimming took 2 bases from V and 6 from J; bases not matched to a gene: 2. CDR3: CASSQLQGAGELFF. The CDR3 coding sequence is TGTGCCAGCAGCCAATTACAGGGGGCCGGGGAGCTGTTTTTT.

This CDR3 is CASSQDGQETQYF. The CDR3 DNA sequence: TGTGCCAGCAGCCAAGACGGCCAAGAGACCCAGTACTTC. The V gene is TRBV12-3 or TRBV12-4, the J gene TRBJ2-5; D is ambiguous. The V and J ends lost 6 bases and 1 base respectively, with 9 bases between them. This CDR3 has 13 amino acids.

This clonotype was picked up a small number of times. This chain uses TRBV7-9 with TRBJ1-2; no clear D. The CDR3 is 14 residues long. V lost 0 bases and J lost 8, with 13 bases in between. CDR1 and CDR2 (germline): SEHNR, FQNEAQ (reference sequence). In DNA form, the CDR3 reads TGTGCCAGCAGCTTAGCCTTTGGGTTTGGCGGCTACACCTTC. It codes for CASSLAFGFGGYTF. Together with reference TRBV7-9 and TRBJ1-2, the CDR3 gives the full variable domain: DTGVSQNPRHKITKRGQNVTFRCDPISEHNRLYWYRQTLGQGPEFLTYFQNEAQLEKSRLLSDRFSAERPKGSFSTLEIQRTEQGDSAMYLCASSLAFGFGGYTFGSGTRLTVV.

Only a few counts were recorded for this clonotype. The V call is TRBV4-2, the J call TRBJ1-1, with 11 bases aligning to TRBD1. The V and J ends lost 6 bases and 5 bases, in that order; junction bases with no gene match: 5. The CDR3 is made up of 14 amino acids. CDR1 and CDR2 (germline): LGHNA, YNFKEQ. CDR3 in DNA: TGTGCCAGCAGGGGGACAGGGGGTTTTACTGAAGCTTTCTTT. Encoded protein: CASRGTGGFTEAFF.

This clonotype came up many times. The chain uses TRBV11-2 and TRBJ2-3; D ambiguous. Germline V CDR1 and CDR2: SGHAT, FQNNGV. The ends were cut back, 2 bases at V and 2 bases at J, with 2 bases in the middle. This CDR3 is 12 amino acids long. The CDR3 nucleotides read TGTGCCAGCAGCTTAACCACAGATACGCAGTATTTT. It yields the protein CASSLTTDTQYF.